The next 28 T cell receptor beta chains were all read from a single sample in a study of identical twins. TCRdb reprocessed the 5' RACE reads with MiXCR, giving one entry per CDR3 protein. The table records 500,000 to 650,000 distinct CDR3 sequences, about 22% of them present only once. The data also belong to a second study, concerning yellow fever vaccine responses in identical twins.

Sequenced sample: CD4+ T cells sorted from blood. The source of these receptors is a woman between 18 and 29 years old in good health.

This clonotype was seen a handful of times. This sequence joins TRBV20-1 and TRBJ2-1, with D hard to call. V was trimmed by 3 bases and J by 4 bases, leaving 13 bases between them. The CDR3 runs to 14 residues. The germline CDR1 and CDR2 sequences are DFQATT and SNEGSKA (reference sequence). The CDR3 nucleotides read TGCAGTGCTAGGACCAGTCAGGTATACAATGAGCAGTTCTTC. Protein sequence: CSARTSQVYNEQFF.

This rearrangement joins TRBV10-3 to TRBJ2-7, with 8 nucleotides matching TRBD2. V was clipped by 0 bases and J by 1 base; unmatched bases: 5. This CDR3 has 16 residues. Germline V gene sequence: CDR1 ENHRY, CDR2 SYGVKD. The CDR3 coding sequence is TGTGCCATCAGTGAGTCAGCGGGAGCGAGGTCCTACGAGCAGTACTTC. Its translation: CAISESAGARSYEQYF.

The V call is TRBV12-3 or TRBV12-4, the J call TRBJ2-1; 7 bases map to TRBD1. The V segment lost 6 bases and the J segment 9 bases; nucleotides outside the gene matches: 5. This CDR3 spans 12 amino acids. CDR3 sequence (DNA): TGTGCCAGCAGGCGCGAGGGGGCTGAGCAGTTCTTC. Translation: CASRREGAEQFF.

This chain connects TRBV29-1 to TRBJ2-7, with D possibly called TRBD1 or TRBD2 (5 bases each). Trimming stripped 0 bases from V and 4 bases from J, with 16 bases between. Per the germline V gene, CDR1 is SQVTM and CDR2 is ANQGSEA. The CDR3 sequence is 15 residues long. The CDR3 protein is CSVEDLGTAVYEQYF. CDR3 coding DNA: TGCAGCGTTGAAGATCTCGGGACCGCCGTTTACGAGCAGTACTTC.

The chain recombines TRBV20-1 with TRBJ1-1; no clear D. V was pared by 6 bases and J by 3 bases, with 14 bases between. The CDR3 contains 13 residues. The germline V gene has CDR1 DFQATT and CDR2 SNEGSKA (reference sequence). CDR3 in amino acids: CSAERTDHTEAFF. CDR3 DNA: TGCAGTGCCGAACGGACGGACCACACTGAAGCTTTCTTT.

The V and J genes are TRBV5-1 and TRBJ1-5; 10 positions match TRBD1. The CDR3 spans 17 residues. With 4 bases clipped from V and 0 bases from J, the junction kept 7 bases outside the gene matches. CDR1 SGHRS and CDR2 YFSETQ come from the germline V gene. CDR3 nucleotides: TGCGCCAGCAGCCCAGGGACAGGGGATTATAGCAATCAGCCCCAGCATTTT. Its translation: CASSPGTGDYSNQPQHF.

This clonotype was observed a few times. This rearrangement joins TRBV20-1 to TRBJ2-2; possibly TRBD2 for D (6 bases). Trimming removed 6 bases from V and 0 bases from J, with 8 bases in between. Germline values: CDR1 DFQATT, CDR2 SNEGSKA (reference sequence). This CDR3 contains 13 residues. For the CDR3, the DNA is TGCAGTGCCCCGGGGGCGAACACCGGGGAGCTGTTTTTT. Protein: CSAPGANTGELFF.

This clonotype was counted only a few times. The CDR3 DNA follows: TGTGCCAGCAGTTCTTTCGTCAGCACAGATACGCAGTATTTT. It translates to CASSSFVSTDTQYF. This chain uses TRBV12-3 or TRBV12-4 with TRBJ2-3; the D is unclear. Trimming shortened V by 4 bases and J by 0 bases, and 8 bases separated the two germline ends. This CDR3 has 14 residues.

The chain carries TRBV20-1 and TRBJ2-3; maybe TRBD2 (6 bases). Germline CDR1 reads DFQATT; CDR2 reads SNEGSKA (reference sequence). V dropped 6 bases and J dropped 1 base, with 14 bases sitting between them. This CDR3 comprises 14 residues. Here the CDR3 reads CSAAPGGGTDTQYF. The DNA of the CDR3 is TGCAGTGCCGCTCCCGGGGGTGGCACAGATACGCAGTATTTT.

This clonotype was seen a handful of times. The CDR3 DNA is TGTGCCAGCAGCGTAGAGGGGGTCGAGCAGTACTTC. Amino acid sequence: CASSVEGVEQYF. The rearrangement uses TRBV9 and TRBJ2-7; D may be TRBD1 (6 bases). CDR1 and CDR2 (germline): SGDLS, YYNGEE. CDR3 size: 12 residues. V lost 0 bases and J lost 6, with 7 bases in between.

This clonotype was observed a few times. The chain is built from TRBV29-1 and TRBJ1-1, with D possibly being TRBD1 (6 bases). The CDR3 length is 11 residues. V was clipped by 4 bases and J by 6 bases, with 9 bases between them. The germline V gene has CDR1 SQVTM and CDR2 ANQGSEA. CDR3 nucleotides: TGCAGCGTTGGCGGGGGCCCTGAAGCTTTCTTT. Translation gives CSVGGGPEAFF. Variable domain in full (rest from reference TRBV29-1 and TRBJ1-1): SAVISQKPSRDICQRGTSLTIQCQVDSQVTMMFWYRQQPGQSLTLIATANQGSEATYESGFVIDKFPISRPNLTFSTLTVSNMSPEDSSIYLCSVGGGPEAFFGQGTRLTVV.

This clonotype was picked up one time. This sequence joins TRBV27 and TRBJ2-7; D is uncertain. Looked up from germline, CDR1 is MNHEY and CDR2 is SMNVEV (reference sequence). Trimming stripped 3 bases from V and 0 bases from J, with 15 bases between. This CDR3 has 16 amino acids. CDR3 DNA sequence: TGTGCCAGCAGTTTTATCCCCGCGCCGTCCTCCTACGAGCAGTACTTC. Translating gives CASSFIPAPSSYEQYF.

This chain uses TRBV9 with TRBJ1-1; 8 positions agree with TRBD1. The CDR3 extends over 15 amino acids. Germline V gene sequence: CDR1 SGDLS, CDR2 YYNGEE. Trimming took 2 bases from V and 1 from J; bases not matched to a gene: 4. The chain's CDR3 is CASSVTDRANTEAFF. The CDR3 DNA reads as TGTGCCAGCAGCGTTACGGACAGGGCGAACACTGAAGCTTTCTTT.

This clonotype occurred a few times. J is TRBJ2-5 and V is TRBV20-1; D might be TRBD1 (6 bases). Germline assignment: CDR1 DFQATT and CDR2 SNEGSKA (reference sequence). The V and J ends lost 0 bases and 5 bases respectively, with 16 bases between them. The CDR3 loop spans 15 amino acids. The CDR3 spells CSARDPEGDGETQYF. The CDR3 bases are TGCAGTGCTAGAGATCCTGAGGGGGACGGGGAGACCCAGTACTTC.

The chain recombines TRBV18 with TRBJ2-1; 8 positions agree with TRBD2. V shed 3 bases and J 6 bases; nucleotides not matched to a gene: 7. CDR3 length equals 15 residues. CDR1 KGHSH and CDR2 LQKENI come from the germline V gene. CDR3 loop: CASSPKGLGFNEQFF. The CDR3 nucleotides are TGTGCCAGCTCACCGAAGGGACTAGGCTTCAATGAGCAGTTCTTC.

The chain combines TRBV10-3 with TRBJ2-7, with 7 bases fitting TRBD1. The CDR3 runs to 13 residues. Germline trimming cut 10 bases from V and 0 bases from J; bases unmatched to any gene: 6. Germline V gene sequence: CDR1 ENHRY, CDR2 SYGVKD. CDR3 sequence: CATAGTASYEQYV. The CDR3 nucleotides read TGTGCCACCGCCGGGACAGCCTCCTACGAGCAGTACGTC.

The V call is TRBV11-2, the J call TRBJ2-5; 11 positions match TRBD1. The CDR3 contains 16 residues. The V gene end was trimmed by 7 bases and the J gene end by 5 bases; junction bases not matched to a gene: 12. Per germline, CDR1 SGHAT and CDR2 FQNNGV. CDR3 amino acids: CASKGQGEVRSETQYF. The CDR3 DNA sequence: TGTGCCAGCAAGGGACAGGGGGAGGTCCGCAGCGAGACCCAGTACTTC.

V gene TRBV12-3 or TRBV12-4 combines with J gene TRBJ2-7; TRBD2 is a possible D gene (6 bases). CDR3 length: 13 residues. V was trimmed by 4 bases and J by 5 bases, leaving 12 bases between them. The CDR3 is CASSSPGRHEQYF. The CDR3 DNA follows: TGTGCCAGCAGTTCCCCAGGGAGGCACGAGCAGTACTTC.

This clonotype was found a few times. This chain links TRBV3-1 with TRBJ1-1, with D perhaps TRBD1 (6 bases). Per the germline V gene, CDR1 is LGHDT and CDR2 is YNNKEL (reference sequence). The CDR3 is 13 amino acids. Between the trimmed V and J ends, which lost 5 bases and 3 bases, there was a span of 10 bases. The CDR3 reads CASSTGRDTEAFF. The CDR3 DNA sequence: TGTGCCAGCAGCACAGGGCGGGACACTGAAGCTTTCTTT.

This clonotype was counted a few times. The CDR3 sequence: CASSSGSSYEQYV. The CDR3 bases are TGTGCCAGCAGCTCTGGGAGCTCCTACGAGCAGTACGTC. This chain joins TRBV7-8 and TRBJ2-7; maybe TRBD2 (5 bases). CDR1 and CDR2 from the germline V gene are SGHVS and FQNEAQ. V dropped 4 bases and J dropped 0 bases, with 7 bases sitting between them. The CDR3 is 13 residues long.

This clonotype occurred a few times. This chain connects TRBV12-3 or TRBV12-4 to TRBJ1-1; 8 nucleotides agree with TRBD1. The CDR3 sequence is 14 residues long. The trim removed 3 bases at V and 5 bases at J, leaving 5 bases unmatched. Here the CDR3 reads CASSLDRVQTEAFF. The CDR3 DNA follows: TGTGCCAGCAGTTTGGACAGGGTTCAAACTGAAGCTTTCTTT.

The rearrangement links TRBV10-3 to TRBJ2-7; the D is unclear. The CDR3 is 13 amino acids. CDR1 is ENHRY and CDR2 is SYGVKD in the germline V gene. V lost 7 bases, J lost 5 bases, and 15 bases lay in between. In DNA form, the CDR3 reads TGTGCCATCAAACGGCAGAGTTTGGACGAGCAGTACTTC. This codes for CAIKRQSLDEQYF.

CDR3 DNA sequence: TGTGCCACCCGTAGCGGGAGTAGATACAATGAGCAGTTCTTC. Its translation is CATRSGSRYNEQFF. The chain uses TRBV24-1 and TRBJ2-1; TRBD2 matches 9 bases. The junction had 6 bases not matched to a gene; V was cut back by 9 bases and J by 4 bases. The CDR3 runs 14 residues. Germline CDR1 KGHDR, CDR2 SFDVKD.

The sample holds many counts of this clonotype. In nucleotides, the CDR3 is TGTGCCAGCAGCCGGGGACAGACTAATGAAAAACTGTTTTTT. It yields the protein CASSRGQTNEKLFF. The gene calls are TRBV12-3 or TRBV12-4 and TRBJ1-4, with 7 bases identical to TRBD1. With V trimmed by 6 bases and J by 2 bases, 3 bases remained unmatched. The CDR3 is 14 residues long.

The chain carries TRBV12-3 or TRBV12-4 and TRBJ1-2; a possible D gene is TRBD1 (6 bases). CDR3 length equals 14 residues. The V gene lost 6 bases and the J gene lost 4 bases, with 15 bases spanning the gap. The CDR3: CASRHRVTPYGYTF. The CDR3 nucleotides read TGTGCCAGCAGGCACAGGGTAACGCCCTATGGCTACACCTTC.

This sequence joins TRBV5-1 and TRBJ2-1; 7 nucleotides agree with TRBD1. In germline, CDR1 is SGHRS, CDR2 YFSETQ. Trimming cost V 4 bases and J 5 bases; bases outside gene matches: 12. This CDR3 is built from 16 residues. The CDR3 bases are TGCGCCAGCAGCCGAATGCCACGGGACAGCGACAATGAGCAGTTCTTC. It encodes CASSRMPRDSDNEQFF.

The chain is built from TRBV10-3 and TRBJ2-7, with no clear D. This CDR3 comprises 10 residues. In germline, CDR1 is ENHRY, CDR2 SYGVKD. V dropped 4 bases and J dropped 5 bases, with 3 bases sitting between them. The CDR3 region is CAISGNEQYF. CDR3 DNA sequence: TGTGCCATCAGTGGCAACGAGCAGTACTTC.

This clonotype was seen more than once but under ten times. The V and J genes are TRBV10-3 and TRBJ1-2; D ambiguous. From germline, CDR1 is ENHRY and CDR2 SYGVKD. This CDR3 has 14 amino acids. The V end was cut by 1 base, the J end by 3 bases, with 9 bases between. CDR3 region: CAISELSEDYGYTF. In DNA, the CDR3 is TGTGCCATCAGTGAGTTAAGTGAAGACTATGGCTACACCTTC.